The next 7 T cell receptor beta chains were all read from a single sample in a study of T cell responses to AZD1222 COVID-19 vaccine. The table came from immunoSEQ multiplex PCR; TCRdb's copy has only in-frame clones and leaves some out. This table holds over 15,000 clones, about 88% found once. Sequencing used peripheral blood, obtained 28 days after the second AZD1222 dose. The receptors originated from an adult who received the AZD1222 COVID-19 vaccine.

In DNA form, the CDR3 reads TGCGCCAGCAGCTTGCAGGCGGGGCTAGCGGGAGGGAATGAGCAGTTCTTC. Protein sequence: CASSLQAGLAGGNEQFF. V is TRBV5-1 and J is TRBJ2-1; 12 nucleotides match TRBD2. The CDR3 contains 17 residues. Germline-derived CDR1 and CDR2 are SGHRS and YFSETQ. J was trimmed by 7 bases and V by 1 base; bases with no gene match: 9.

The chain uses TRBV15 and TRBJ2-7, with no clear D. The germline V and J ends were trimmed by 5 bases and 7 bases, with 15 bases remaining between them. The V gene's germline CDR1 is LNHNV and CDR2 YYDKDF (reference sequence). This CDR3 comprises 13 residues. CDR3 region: CATSPSSRREQYF. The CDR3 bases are TGTGCCACCAGCCCGTCTTCTCGTCGGGAGCAGTACTTC.

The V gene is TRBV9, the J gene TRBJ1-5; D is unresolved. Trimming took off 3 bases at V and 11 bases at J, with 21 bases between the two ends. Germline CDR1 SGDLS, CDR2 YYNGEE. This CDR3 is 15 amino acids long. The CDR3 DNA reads TGTGCCAGCAGCGCGAGCCCGTCGGGCGTGGAGGCCCAGCATTTT. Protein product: CASSASPSGVEAQHF.

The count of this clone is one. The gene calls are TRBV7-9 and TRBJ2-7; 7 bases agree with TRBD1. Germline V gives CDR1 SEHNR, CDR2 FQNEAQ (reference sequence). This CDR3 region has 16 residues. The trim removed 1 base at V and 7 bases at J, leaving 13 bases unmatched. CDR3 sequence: CASSLVTGINPEEQYF. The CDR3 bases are TGTGCCAGCAGCTTAGTGACAGGGATCAACCCGGAGGAGCAGTACTTC.

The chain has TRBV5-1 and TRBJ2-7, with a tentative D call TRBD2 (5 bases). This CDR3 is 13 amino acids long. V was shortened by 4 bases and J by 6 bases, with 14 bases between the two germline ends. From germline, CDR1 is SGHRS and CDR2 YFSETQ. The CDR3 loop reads CASSVDWRFEQYF. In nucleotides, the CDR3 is TGCGCCAGCAGCGTTGACTGGAGGTTCGAGCAGTACTTC. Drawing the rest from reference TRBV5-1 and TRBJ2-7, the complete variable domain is KAGVTQTPRYLIKTRGQQVTLSCSPISGHRSVSWYQQTPGQGLQFLFEYFSETQRNKGNFPGRFSGRQFSNSRSEMNVSTLELGDSALYLCASSVDWRFEQYFGPGTRLTVT.

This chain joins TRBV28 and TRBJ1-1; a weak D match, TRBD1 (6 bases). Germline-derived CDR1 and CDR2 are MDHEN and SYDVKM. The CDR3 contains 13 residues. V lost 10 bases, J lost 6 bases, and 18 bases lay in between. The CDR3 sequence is CATILPKGAEAFF. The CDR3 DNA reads TGTGCCACCATACTCCCGAAGGGGGCTGAAGCTTTCTTT.

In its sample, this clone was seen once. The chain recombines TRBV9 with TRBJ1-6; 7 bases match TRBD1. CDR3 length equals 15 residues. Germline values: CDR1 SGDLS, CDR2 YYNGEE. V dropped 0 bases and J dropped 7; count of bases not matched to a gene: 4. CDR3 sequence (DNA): TGTGCCAGCAGCGTAGAGGGGGCAGGGAATTCACCCCTCCACTTT. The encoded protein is CASSVEGAGNSPLHF.